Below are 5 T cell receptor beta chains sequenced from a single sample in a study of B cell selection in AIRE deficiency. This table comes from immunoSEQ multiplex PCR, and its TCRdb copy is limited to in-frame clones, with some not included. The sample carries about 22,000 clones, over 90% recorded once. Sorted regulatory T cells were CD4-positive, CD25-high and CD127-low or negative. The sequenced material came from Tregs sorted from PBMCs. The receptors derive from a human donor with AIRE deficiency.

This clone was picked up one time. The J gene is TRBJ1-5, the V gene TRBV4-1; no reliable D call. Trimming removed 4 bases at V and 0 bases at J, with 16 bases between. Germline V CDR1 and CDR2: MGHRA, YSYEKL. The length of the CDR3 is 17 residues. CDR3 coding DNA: TGCGCCAGCAGCCCCGCTCCGGGCAGCGATAGCAATCAGCCCCAGCATTTT. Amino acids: CASSPAPGSDSNQPQHF.

CDR3 sequence: CSVISGKETQYF. CDR3 nucleotide sequence: TGCAGCGTTATTTCGGGGAAAGAGACCCAGTACTTC. The chain recombines TRBV29-1 with TRBJ2-5; D is perhaps TRBD2 (5 bases). The CDR3 length is 12 residues. From germline, CDR1 is SQVTM and CDR2 ANQGSEA. With 5 bases removed from V and 3 bases from J, the gap between germline ends came to 10 bases.

The CDR3 DNA reads as TGCGCCAGCAGCTTGGCCGACTATATGGGCCACGAGCAGTACTTC. Residues: CASSLADYMGHEQYF. The chain recombines TRBV5-1 with TRBJ2-7, with D possibly matching TRBD2 (5 bases). The CDR3 spans 15 residues. CDR1 and CDR2 from the germline V gene are SGHRS and YFSETQ. V dropped 0 bases and J dropped 5 bases, with 15 bases sitting between them. The full variable domain, its missing parts supplied by reference TRBV5-1 and TRBJ2-7, is KAGVTQTPRYLIKTRGQQVTLSCSPISGHRSVSWYQQTPGQGLQFLFEYFSETQRNKGNFPGRFSGRQFSNSRSEMNVSTLELGDSALYLCASSLADYMGHEQYFGPGTRLTVT.

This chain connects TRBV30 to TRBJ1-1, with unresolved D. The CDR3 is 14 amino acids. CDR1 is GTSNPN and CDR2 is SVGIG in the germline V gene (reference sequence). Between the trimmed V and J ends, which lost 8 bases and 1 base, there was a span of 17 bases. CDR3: CALLVRRANTEAFF. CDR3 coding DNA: TGTGCCCTTCTGGTCAGGAGGGCGAACACTGAAGCTTTCTTT.

CDR3 sequence: CASSVTGVGNIQYF. DNA for the CDR3: TGTGCCAGCAGTGTGACAGGGGTGGGAAACATTCAGTACTTC. The genes are TRBV27 and TRBJ2-4; 8 bases match TRBD1. Germline CDR1 MNHEY, CDR2 SMNVEV (reference sequence). There are 14 residues in the CDR3. Trimming removed 5 bases from V and 6 bases from J; junction bases left unmatched: 6.